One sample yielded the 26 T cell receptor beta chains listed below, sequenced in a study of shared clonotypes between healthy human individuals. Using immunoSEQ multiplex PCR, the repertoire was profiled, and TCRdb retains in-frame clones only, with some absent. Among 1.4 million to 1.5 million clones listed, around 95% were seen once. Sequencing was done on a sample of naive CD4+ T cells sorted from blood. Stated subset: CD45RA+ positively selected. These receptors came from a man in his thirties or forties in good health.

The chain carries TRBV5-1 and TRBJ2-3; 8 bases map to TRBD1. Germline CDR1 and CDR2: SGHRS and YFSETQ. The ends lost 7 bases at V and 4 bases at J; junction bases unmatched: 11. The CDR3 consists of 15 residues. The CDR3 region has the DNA TGCGCCAGCGCGGAGACAGGGGTGGGAGCAGATACGCAGTATTTT. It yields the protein CASAETGVGADTQYF.

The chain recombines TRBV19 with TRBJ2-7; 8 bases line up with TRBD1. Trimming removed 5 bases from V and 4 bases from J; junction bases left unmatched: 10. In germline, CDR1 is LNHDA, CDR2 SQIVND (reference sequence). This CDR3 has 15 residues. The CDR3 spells CASSVKPGQAYEQYF. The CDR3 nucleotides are TGTGCCAGTAGTGTAAAACCGGGACAGGCTTACGAGCAGTACTTC.

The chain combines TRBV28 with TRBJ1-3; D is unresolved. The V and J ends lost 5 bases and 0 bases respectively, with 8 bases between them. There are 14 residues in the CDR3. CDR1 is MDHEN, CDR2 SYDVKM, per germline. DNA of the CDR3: TGTGCCAGCAGTGTTGGGATCTCTGGAAACACCATATATTTT. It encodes CASSVGISGNTIYF.

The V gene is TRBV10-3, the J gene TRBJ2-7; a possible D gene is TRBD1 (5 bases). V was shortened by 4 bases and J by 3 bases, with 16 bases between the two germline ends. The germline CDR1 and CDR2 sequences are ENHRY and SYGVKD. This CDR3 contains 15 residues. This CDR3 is CAISGRQTRIYEQYF. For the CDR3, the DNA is TGTGCCATCAGTGGGCGACAGACACGGATCTACGAGCAGTACTTC.

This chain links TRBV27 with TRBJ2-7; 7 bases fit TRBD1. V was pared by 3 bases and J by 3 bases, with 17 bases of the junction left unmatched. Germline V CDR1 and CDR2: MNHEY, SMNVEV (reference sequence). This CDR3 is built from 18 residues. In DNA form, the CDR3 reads TGTGCCAGCAGTTTGAAATCTCCGGGACAGTCCTCTTACTACGAGCAGTACTTC. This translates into CASSLKSPGQSSYYEQYF.

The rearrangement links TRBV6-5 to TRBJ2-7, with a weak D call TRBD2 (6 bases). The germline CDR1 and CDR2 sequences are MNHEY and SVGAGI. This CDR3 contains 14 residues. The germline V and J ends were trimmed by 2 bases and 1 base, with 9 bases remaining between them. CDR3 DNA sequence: TGTGCCAGCAGTTACCTCCGGGGGTCCTACGAGCAGTACTTC. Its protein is CASSYLRGSYEQYF.

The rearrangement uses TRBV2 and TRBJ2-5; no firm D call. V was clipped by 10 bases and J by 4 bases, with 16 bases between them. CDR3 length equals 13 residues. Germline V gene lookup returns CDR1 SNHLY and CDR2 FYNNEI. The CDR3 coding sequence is TGTGCCACAACCTTTTTGGTACTAGAGACCCAGTACTTC. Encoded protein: CATTFLVLETQYF.

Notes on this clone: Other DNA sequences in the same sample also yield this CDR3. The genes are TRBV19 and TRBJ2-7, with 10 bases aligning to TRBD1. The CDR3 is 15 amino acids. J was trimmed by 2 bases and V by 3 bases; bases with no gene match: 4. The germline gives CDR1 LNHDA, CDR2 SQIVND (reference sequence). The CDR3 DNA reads TGTGCCAGTAGTATTGGTGGGACAGGGGCCTACGAGCAGTACTTC. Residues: CASSIGGTGAYEQYF. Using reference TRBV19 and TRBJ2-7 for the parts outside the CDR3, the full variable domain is DGGITQSPKYLFRKEGQNVTLSCEQNLNHDAMYWYRQDPGQGLRLIYYSQIVNDFQKGDIAEGYSVSREKKESFPLTVTSAQKNPTAFYLCASSIGGTGAYEQYFGPGTRLTVT.

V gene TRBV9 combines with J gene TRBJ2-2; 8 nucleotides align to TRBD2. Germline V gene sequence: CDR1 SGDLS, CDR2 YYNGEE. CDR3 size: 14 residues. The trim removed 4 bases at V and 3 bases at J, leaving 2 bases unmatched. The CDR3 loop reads CASSSSGYTGELFF. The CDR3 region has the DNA TGTGCCAGCAGCTCTAGCGGGTACACCGGGGAGCTGTTTTTT. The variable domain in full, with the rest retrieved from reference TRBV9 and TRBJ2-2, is DSGVTQTPKHLITATGQRVTLRCSPRSGDLSVYWYQQSLDQGLQFLIQYYNGEERAKGNILERFSAQQFPDLHSELNLSSLELGDSALYFCASSSSGYTGELFFGEGSRLTVL.

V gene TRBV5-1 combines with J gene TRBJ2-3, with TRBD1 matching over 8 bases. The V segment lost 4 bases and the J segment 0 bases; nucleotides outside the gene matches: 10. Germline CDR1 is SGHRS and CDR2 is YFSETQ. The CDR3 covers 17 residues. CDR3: CASSQGDRSTSTDTQYF. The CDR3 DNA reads TGCGCCAGCAGCCAGGGGGACAGGTCCACTAGCACAGATACGCAGTATTTT.

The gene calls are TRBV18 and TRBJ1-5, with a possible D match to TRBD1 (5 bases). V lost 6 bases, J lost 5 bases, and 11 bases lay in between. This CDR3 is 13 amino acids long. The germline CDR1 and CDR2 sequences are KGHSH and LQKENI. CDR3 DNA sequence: TGTGCCAGCTCTTTGACAGTCTATCAGCCCCAGCATTTT. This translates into CASSLTVYQPQHF.

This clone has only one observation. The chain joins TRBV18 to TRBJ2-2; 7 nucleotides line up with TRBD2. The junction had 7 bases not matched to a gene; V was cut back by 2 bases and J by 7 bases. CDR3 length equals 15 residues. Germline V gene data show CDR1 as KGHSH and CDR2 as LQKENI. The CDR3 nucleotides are TGTGCCAGCTCACCAAAAAGCGGGACTATCGGGGAGCTGTTTTTT. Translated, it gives CASSPKSGTIGELFF.

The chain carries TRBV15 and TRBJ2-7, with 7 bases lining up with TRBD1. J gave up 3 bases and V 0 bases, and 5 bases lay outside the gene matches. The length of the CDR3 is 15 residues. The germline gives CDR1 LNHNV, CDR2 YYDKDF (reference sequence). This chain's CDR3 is CATSRDRDRIYEQYF. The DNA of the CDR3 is TGTGCCACCAGCAGAGATAGGGACAGAATCTACGAGCAGTACTTC.

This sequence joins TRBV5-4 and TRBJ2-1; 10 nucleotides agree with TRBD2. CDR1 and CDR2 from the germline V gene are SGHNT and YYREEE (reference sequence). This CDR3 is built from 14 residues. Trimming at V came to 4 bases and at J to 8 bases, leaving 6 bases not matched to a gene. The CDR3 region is CASSRIAGGDEQFF. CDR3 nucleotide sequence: TGTGCCAGCAGCCGCATAGCGGGGGGCGATGAGCAGTTCTTC.

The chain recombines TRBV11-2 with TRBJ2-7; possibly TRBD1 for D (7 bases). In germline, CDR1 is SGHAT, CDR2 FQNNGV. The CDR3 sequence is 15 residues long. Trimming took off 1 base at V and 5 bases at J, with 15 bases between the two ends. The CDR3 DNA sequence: TGTGCCAGCAGCTTAGGGCTGACAGGGACTCACGAGCAGTACTTC. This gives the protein CASSLGLTGTHEQYF.

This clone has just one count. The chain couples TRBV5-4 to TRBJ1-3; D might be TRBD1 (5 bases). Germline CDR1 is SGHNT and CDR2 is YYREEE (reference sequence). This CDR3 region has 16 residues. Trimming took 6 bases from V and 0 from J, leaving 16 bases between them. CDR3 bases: TGTGCCAGCACCCGGCGGGGGGATCCCTCTGGAAACACCATATATTTT. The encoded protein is CASTRRGDPSGNTIYF.

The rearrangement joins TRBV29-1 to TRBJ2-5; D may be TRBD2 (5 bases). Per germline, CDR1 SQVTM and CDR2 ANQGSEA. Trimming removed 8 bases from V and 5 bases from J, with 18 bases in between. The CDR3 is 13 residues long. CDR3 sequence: CSTRLAGVETQYF. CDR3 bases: TGCAGCACAAGATTGGCGGGCGTGGAGACCCAGTACTTC.

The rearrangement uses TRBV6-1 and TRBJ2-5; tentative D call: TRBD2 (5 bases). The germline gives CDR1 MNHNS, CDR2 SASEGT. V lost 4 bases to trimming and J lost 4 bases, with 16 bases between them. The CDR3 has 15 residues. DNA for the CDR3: TGTGCCAGCAGTGTTCTTTCGGGGTCGGGAGAGACCCAGTACTTC. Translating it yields CASSVLSGSGETQYF.

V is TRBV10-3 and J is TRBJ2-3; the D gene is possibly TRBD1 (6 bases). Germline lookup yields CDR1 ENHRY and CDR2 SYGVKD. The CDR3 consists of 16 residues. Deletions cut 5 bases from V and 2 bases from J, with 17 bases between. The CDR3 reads CAISSYLQGYTDTQYF. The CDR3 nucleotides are TGTGCCATCAGTTCTTACTTACAGGGATACACAGATACGCAGTATTTT.

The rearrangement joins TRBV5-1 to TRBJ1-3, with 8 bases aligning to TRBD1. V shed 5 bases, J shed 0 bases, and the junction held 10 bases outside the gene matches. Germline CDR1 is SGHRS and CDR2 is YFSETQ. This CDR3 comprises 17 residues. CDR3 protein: CASSPGTGADSGNTIYF. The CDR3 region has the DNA TGCGCCAGCAGTCCCGGGACAGGAGCTGACTCTGGAAACACCATATATTTT.

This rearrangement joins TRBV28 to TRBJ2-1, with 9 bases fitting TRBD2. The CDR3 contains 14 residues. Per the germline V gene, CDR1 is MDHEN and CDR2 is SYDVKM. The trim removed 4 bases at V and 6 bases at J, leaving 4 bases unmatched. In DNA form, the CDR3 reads TGTGCCAGCAGTTCGGCGGGAGGGCCCAATGAGCAGTTCTTC. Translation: CASSSAGGPNEQFF.

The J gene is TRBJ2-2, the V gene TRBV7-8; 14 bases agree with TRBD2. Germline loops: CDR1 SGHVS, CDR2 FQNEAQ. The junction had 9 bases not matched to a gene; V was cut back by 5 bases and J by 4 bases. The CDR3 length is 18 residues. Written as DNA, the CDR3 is TGTGCCAGCAGCCCCAGGACTAGCGGGAGGACGGGCACCGGGGAGCTGTTTTTT. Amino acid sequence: CASSPRTSGRTGTGELFF. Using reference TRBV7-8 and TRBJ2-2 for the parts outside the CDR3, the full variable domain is GAGVSQSPRYKVAKRGQDVALRCDPISGHVSLFWYQQALGQGPEFLTYFQNEAQLDKSGLPSDRFFAERPEGSVSTLKIQRTQQEDSAVYLCASSPRTSGRTGTGELFFGEGSRLTVL.

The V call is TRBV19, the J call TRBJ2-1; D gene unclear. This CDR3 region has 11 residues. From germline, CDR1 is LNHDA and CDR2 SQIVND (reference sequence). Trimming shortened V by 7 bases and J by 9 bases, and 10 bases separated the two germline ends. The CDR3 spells CASTVKGEQFF. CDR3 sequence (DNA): TGTGCCAGTACCGTGAAGGGTGAGCAGTTCTTC. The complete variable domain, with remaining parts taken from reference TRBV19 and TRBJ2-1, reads DGGITQSPKYLFRKEGQNVTLSCEQNLNHDAMYWYRQDPGQGLRLIYYSQIVNDFQKGDIAEGYSVSREKKESFPLTVTSAQKNPTAFYLCASTVKGEQFFGPGTRLTVL.

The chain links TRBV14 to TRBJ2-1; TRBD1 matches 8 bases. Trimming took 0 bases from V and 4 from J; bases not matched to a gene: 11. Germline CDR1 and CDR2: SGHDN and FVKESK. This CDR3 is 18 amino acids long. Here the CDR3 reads CASSQDSAWTGQYNEQFF. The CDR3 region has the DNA TGTGCCAGCAGCCAAGATTCCGCTTGGACAGGGCAGTACAATGAGCAGTTCTTC.

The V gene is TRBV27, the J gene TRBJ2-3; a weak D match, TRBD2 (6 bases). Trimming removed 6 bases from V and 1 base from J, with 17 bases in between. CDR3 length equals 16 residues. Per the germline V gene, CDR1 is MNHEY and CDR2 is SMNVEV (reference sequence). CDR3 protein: CASSRYSGGGTDTQYF. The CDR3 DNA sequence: TGTGCCAGCAGCCGGTATAGCGGAGGGGGCACAGATACGCAGTATTTT.

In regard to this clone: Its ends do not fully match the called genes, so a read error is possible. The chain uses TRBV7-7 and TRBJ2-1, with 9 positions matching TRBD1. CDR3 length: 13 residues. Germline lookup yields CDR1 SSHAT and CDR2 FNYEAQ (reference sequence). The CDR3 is CASSPDRGNEQFF. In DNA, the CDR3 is TGTGCTAGCAGCCCGGACAGGGGTAATGAGCAGTTCTTC.